This note documents a single T cell receptor beta chain sequence. The participants were between about 18 and 100 years old and came from under 25 US areas. Cohort assignment relied on participant-reported clinical history. After removal of 2 bases from V and 0 bases from J, the junction contained 1 base not matched to a gene. The germline gives CDR1 MNHEY, CDR2 SVGAGI. CDR3 length: 14 residues. Assay: immunoSEQ multiplex PCR; the TCRdb copy retains only in-frame clones and omits some. The repertoire consists of around 250,000 clones, with roughly 80% occurring once and the leading ten covering less than 5.5%. The data were obtained in a study of blood T cell repertoires in COVID-19. Study-level information: There were acute and convalescent COVID-19 samples, and they came from the United States, Italy and Spain.

The origin of this receptor is a man aged 35 to 55 who had been exposed to COVID-19. The J gene is TRBJ2-7, the V gene TRBV6-5; 7 bases match TRBD1. Sequencing used PBMCs or T cells enriched from blood (not recorded which). CDR3 region: CASSYGTASYEQYF. The CDR3 DNA sequence: TGTGCCAGCAGTTACGGGACAGCCTCCTACGAGCAGTACTTC.